This passage covers 19 T cell receptor beta chains from one sample sequenced in a study of T cells in Graves' hyperthyroidism and ophthalmopathy. RNA transcripts provided the source from which TCR beta CDR3 regions were amplified. HTBI primers drove first-round RT-PCR of the TCR CDR3. One entry per CDR3 protein, called by TCRdb with MiXCR from the multiplex PCR reads. This table holds around 350,000 distinct CDR3 sequences, 20% to 25% found once. What was sequenced was blood. The receptors here all came from a man aged 45-65 years with Graves' hyperthyroidism.

This clonotype was recorded many times. The chain carries TRBV28 and TRBJ1-2, with a tentative D call TRBD1 (6 bases). This CDR3 contains 15 residues. Germline V gives CDR1 MDHEN, CDR2 SYDVKM. V was clipped by 5 bases and J by 0 bases, with 13 bases between them. The CDR3 spells CASSTQGMANYGYTF. The CDR3 DNA reads as TGTGCCAGCAGTACACAGGGAATGGCTAACTATGGCTACACCTTC.

CDR3 nucleotides: TGTGCCAGCAGTCCCTCTTCGGGGGCGGGGGAGACCCAGTACTTC. It specifies CASSPSSGAGETQYF. The chain uses TRBV27 and TRBJ2-5; the D call may be TRBD1 or TRBD2 (6 bases each). The CDR3 contains 15 residues. Germline CDR1 is MNHEY and CDR2 is SMNVEV (reference sequence). Trimming took off 5 bases at V and 5 bases at J, with 18 bases between the two ends.

This clonotype was seen only a few times. This chain connects TRBV5-6 to TRBJ2-5; possibly TRBD2 for D (6 bases). Germline V gives CDR1 SGHDT, CDR2 YYEEEE. V was trimmed by 6 bases and J by 0 bases, leaving 12 bases between them. This CDR3 is 14 amino acids long. CDR3 DNA: TGTGCCAGCACCCGGGGGATGTACCAAGAGACCCAGTACTTC. Amino acids: CASTRGMYQETQYF.

This sequence joins TRBV4-1 and TRBJ1-2, with D maybe TRBD1 (5 bases). Per germline, CDR1 MGHRA and CDR2 YSYEKL. CDR3 size: 13 residues. Trimming left V 10 bases short and J 8 bases short, with 20 bases between. CDR3 sequence: CATADHSGRGYTF. CDR3 nucleotide sequence: TGCGCCACCGCCGATCATTCGGGACGAGGCTACACCTTC.

This clonotype was counted between two and nine times. This chain joins TRBV12-3 or TRBV12-4 and TRBJ2-7, with 7 bases aligning to TRBD1. CDR3 length equals 14 residues. V dropped 1 base and J dropped 2; count of bases not matched to a gene: 2. CDR3 nucleotide sequence: TGTGCCAGCAGTTTAGGCAGGGGGACCTACGAGCAGTACTTC. Residues: CASSLGRGTYEQYF.

This clonotype has just a few counts. The V gene is TRBV6-5, the J gene TRBJ2-5, with 12 bases lining up with TRBD1. Germline V CDR1 and CDR2: MNHEY, SVGAGI. V lost 5 bases to trimming and J lost 12 bases; unmatched junction nucleotides: 4. The CDR3 runs 12 residues. The CDR3 nucleotides read TGTGCCAGCAGTAAGGGACAGGGGGCAAAGTACTTC. This translates into CASSKGQGAKYF.

This clonotype was picked up many times. The V and J genes are TRBV2 and TRBJ2-3, with TRBD2 matching over 8 bases. The germline V gene has CDR1 SNHLY and CDR2 FYNNEI. V shed 6 bases, J shed 3 bases, and the junction held 8 bases outside the gene matches. The CDR3 is 15 amino acids. CDR3 region: CASRETSGVTDTQYF. DNA of the CDR3: TGTGCCAGCAGGGAAACTAGCGGTGTAACAGATACGCAGTATTTT. Drawing the rest from reference TRBV2 and TRBJ2-3, the complete variable domain is EPEVTQTPSHQVTQMGQEVILRCVPISNHLYFYWYRQILGQKVEFLVSFYNNEISEKSEIFDDQFSVERPDGSNFTLKIRSTKLEDSAMYFCASRETSGVTDTQYFGPGTRLTVL.

This clonotype has a handful of counts. The chain uses TRBV14 and TRBJ2-3; TRBD1 matches at 8 bases. V gave up 3 bases and J gave up 4 bases; unmatched junction bases: 6. The CDR3 extends over 15 amino acids. Per germline, CDR1 SGHDN and CDR2 FVKESK. The CDR3 here is CASSQARGLSDTQYF. For the CDR3, the DNA is TGTGCCAGCAGCCAGGCCAGGGGGCTTTCAGATACGCAGTATTTT.

This clonotype has at least ten counts. The rearrangement joins TRBV28 to TRBJ2-3; the match to TRBD1 covers 7 bases. In germline, CDR1 is MDHEN, CDR2 SYDVKM. The CDR3 totals 14 residues. Trimming at V came to 5 bases and at J to 4 bases, leaving 6 bases not matched to a gene. CDR3 loop: CASSLNRGADTQYF. The CDR3 DNA reads as TGTGCCAGCAGTCTGAACAGGGGCGCAGATACGCAGTATTTT. Full variable domain (outside the CDR3, taken from reference TRBV28 and TRBJ2-3): DVKVTQSSRYLVKRTGEKVFLECVQDMDHENMFWYRQDPGLGLRLIYFSYDVKMKEKGDIPEGYSVSREKKERFSLILESASTNQTSMYLCASSLNRGADTQYFGPGTRLTVL.

The genes are TRBV7-2 and TRBJ2-7, with 7 bases identical to TRBD1. V gave up 0 bases and J gave up 3 bases; unmatched junction bases: 5. In germline, CDR1 is SGHTA, CDR2 FQGNSA. The CDR3 consists of 15 residues. The CDR3 nucleotides read TGTGCCAGCAGCTTAGCTGGGACAGCTTACTACGAGCAGTACTTC. Protein: CASSLAGTAYYEQYF. Full variable domain (missing parts from reference TRBV7-2 and TRBJ2-7): GAGVSQSPSNKVTEKGKDVELRCDPISGHTALYWYRQSLGQGLEFLIYFQGNSAPDKSGLPSDRFSAERTGGSVSTLTIQRTQQEDSAVYLCASSLAGTAYYEQYFGPGTRLTVT.

The gene calls are TRBV20-1 and TRBJ2-4; possibly TRBD1 or TRBD2 for D (5 bases each). Trimming took 3 bases from V and 3 from J, leaving 15 bases between them. CDR3 length: 15 amino acids. CDR1 is DFQATT, CDR2 SNEGSKA, per germline (reference sequence). CDR3 amino acids: CSASPGTSGKNIQYF. CDR3 in DNA: TGCAGTGCTAGCCCCGGGACGTCGGGCAAAAACATTCAGTACTTC.

The chain employs TRBV6-1 and TRBJ2-7; a possible D gene is TRBD2 (6 bases). Between the trimmed V and J ends, which lost 6 bases and 3 bases, there was a span of 27 bases. There are 18 residues in the CDR3. Germline assignment: CDR1 MNHNS and CDR2 SASEGT. In DNA form, the CDR3 reads TGTGCCAGCAGGAGGGGACTTGAGTGGCCGACACCCAACTACGAGCAGTACTTC. Protein product: CASRRGLEWPTPNYEQYF.

The rearrangement joins TRBV7-2 to TRBJ2-1; the D gene is possibly TRBD2 (5 bases). CDR3 size: 13 residues. Germline V CDR1 and CDR2: SGHTA, FQGNSA. Trimming took 6 bases from V and 6 from J, leaving 12 bases between them. DNA of the CDR3: TGTGCCAGCAGTCCGGAGGACTTCAATGAGCAGTTCTTC. Encoded protein: CASSPEDFNEQFF.

Here the CDR3 DNA reads TGCAGCGTTGAAAGATCCGCTAGCGATTCCTACAATGAGCAGTTCTTC. Protein: CSVERSASDSYNEQFF. The chain combines TRBV29-1 with TRBJ2-1; perhaps TRBD2 as D (6 bases). CDR3 length equals 16 residues. Trimming removed 2 bases at V and 1 base at J, with 15 bases between. The germline V gene encodes CDR1 SQVTM and CDR2 ANQGSEA.

This clonotype appeared many times. J is TRBJ2-3 and V is TRBV20-1; D perhaps matches TRBD2 (6 bases). Germline V CDR1 and CDR2: DFQATT, SNEGSKA (reference sequence). Trimming cost V 4 bases and J 4 bases, with 15 bases left between them. This CDR3 is 14 amino acids long. Written as DNA, the CDR3 is TGCAGTGCTACTGGGGGGATAGGGGCAGATACGCAGTATTTT. Residues: CSATGGIGADTQYF.

The chain couples TRBV9 to TRBJ2-1; possibly TRBD2 for D (5 bases). The CDR3 sequence is 15 residues long. Per the germline V gene, CDR1 is SGDLS and CDR2 is YYNGEE. V lost 0 bases and J lost 3, with 10 bases in between. This chain's CDR3 is CASSVVMGDYNEQFF. CDR3 coding DNA: TGTGCCAGCAGCGTAGTGATGGGAGACTACAATGAGCAGTTCTTC.

The rearrangement uses TRBV2 and TRBJ2-3, with 8 nucleotides matching TRBD2. CDR3 size: 16 residues. V trimming: 8 bases; J trimming: 5 bases; junction bases outside the gene matches: 15. Germline CDR1 is SNHLY and CDR2 is FYNNEI. This chain's CDR3 is CASSFISAGGGDTQYF. The CDR3 region has the DNA TGTGCCAGCTCGTTCATCTCGGCGGGAGGAGGAGATACGCAGTATTTT.

This sequence joins TRBV5-1 and TRBJ1-6; D gene unclear. Germline lookup yields CDR1 SGHRS and CDR2 YFSETQ. The V and J ends lost 0 bases and 7 bases respectively, with 8 bases between them. The length of the CDR3 is 14 residues. The CDR3 nucleotides are TGCGCCAGCAGCTTGGACAGCCGCAATTCACCCCTCCACTTT. Its protein product is CASSLDSRNSPLHF. Full variable domain (rest looked up from reference TRBV5-1 and TRBJ1-6): KAGVTQTPRYLIKTRGQQVTLSCSPISGHRSVSWYQQTPGQGLQFLFEYFSETQRNKGNFPGRFSGRQFSNSRSEMNVSTLELGDSALYLCASSLDSRNSPLHFGNGTRLTVT.

In this sample, this clonotype turned up a few times. The V call is TRBV7-6, the J call TRBJ2-7; TRBD2 matches 10 bases. Looked up from germline, CDR1 is SGHVS and CDR2 is FNYEAQ. The CDR3 covers 14 residues. The V gene end was trimmed by 5 bases and the J gene end by 2 bases; junction bases not matched to a gene: 3. CDR3 in amino acids: CASSTTSGTYEQYF. DNA for the CDR3: TGTGCCAGCAGCACCACTAGCGGGACCTACGAGCAGTACTTC.